This T cell receptor (beta chain) was captured in a study of siplizumab effects on memory and regulatory T cells. The data were produced by immunoSEQ multiplex PCR, yet TCRdb's version contains in-frame clones alone and is incomplete. The sample includes some 100,000 clones, around 95% of them seen just once. Trimming took off 4 bases at V and 4 bases at J, with 17 bases between the two ends. The CDR3 contains 15 residues. The germline gives CDR1 SGHNT, CDR2 YYREEE (reference sequence). In this sample, this clone turned up once. The sequencing sample was made of naive CD4+ T cells sorted from blood. The source of this sequence is a human donor in good health. The J gene is TRBJ2-5, the V gene TRBV5-4, with D possibly TRBD1 on 5 matching bases. This CDR3 is CASSPIGQGGETQYF. CDR3 DNA: TGTGCCAGCAGCCCCATCGGGCAGGGCGGAGAGACCCAGTACTTC. The full variable domain, with the rest looked up from reference TRBV5-4 and TRBJ2-5, is ETGVTQSPTHLIKTRGQQVTLRCSSQSGHNTVSWYQQALGQGPQFIFQYYREEENGRGNFPPRFSGLQFPNYSSELNVNALELDDSALYLCASSPIGQGGETQYFGPGTRLLVL.